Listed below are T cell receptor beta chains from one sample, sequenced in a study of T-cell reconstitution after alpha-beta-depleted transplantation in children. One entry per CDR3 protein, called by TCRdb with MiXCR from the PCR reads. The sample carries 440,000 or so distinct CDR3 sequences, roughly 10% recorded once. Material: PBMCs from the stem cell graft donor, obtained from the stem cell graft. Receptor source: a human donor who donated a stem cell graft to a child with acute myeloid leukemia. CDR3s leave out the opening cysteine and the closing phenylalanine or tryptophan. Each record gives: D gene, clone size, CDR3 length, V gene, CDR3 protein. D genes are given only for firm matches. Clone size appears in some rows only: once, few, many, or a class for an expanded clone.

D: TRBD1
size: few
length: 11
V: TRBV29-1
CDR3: SVQAQGNYGYT

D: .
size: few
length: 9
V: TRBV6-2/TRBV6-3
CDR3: ASSITGGYT

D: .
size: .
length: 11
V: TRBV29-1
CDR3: SVEVGGRETQY

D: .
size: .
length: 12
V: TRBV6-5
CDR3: ASSWASASYEQY

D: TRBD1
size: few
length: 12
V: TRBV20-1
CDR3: SATGTGRTGELF

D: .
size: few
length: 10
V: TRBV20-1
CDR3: SARNRGTEAF

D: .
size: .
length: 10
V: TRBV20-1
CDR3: SASPTSNEQF

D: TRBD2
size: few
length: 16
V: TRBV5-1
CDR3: ASSLGAASGGREETQY

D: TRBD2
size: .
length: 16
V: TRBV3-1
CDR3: ASSQDRLAGGPQETQY

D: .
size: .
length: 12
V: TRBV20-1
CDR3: SARDIGGGEKLF

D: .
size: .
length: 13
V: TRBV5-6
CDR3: ASSLDAGSAETQY

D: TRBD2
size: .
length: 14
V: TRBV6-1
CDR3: ASSRMAGGAAYEQY

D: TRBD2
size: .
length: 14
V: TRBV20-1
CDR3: SATPPSGSGTDTQY

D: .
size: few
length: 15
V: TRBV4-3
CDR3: ASSQGTSARDTGELF

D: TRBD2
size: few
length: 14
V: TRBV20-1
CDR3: SARDGRGVDYNEQF

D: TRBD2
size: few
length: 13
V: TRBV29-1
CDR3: SVSGLAGVVDTQY

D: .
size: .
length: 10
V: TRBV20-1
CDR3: SAFQGRTEAF

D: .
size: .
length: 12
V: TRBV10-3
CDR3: AISDIGNTGELF

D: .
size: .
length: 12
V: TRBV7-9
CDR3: ASSLPGVATEAF

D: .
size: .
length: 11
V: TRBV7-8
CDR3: ASSLRDTRGYT

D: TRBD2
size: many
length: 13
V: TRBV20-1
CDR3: SASMTSGSPDTQY

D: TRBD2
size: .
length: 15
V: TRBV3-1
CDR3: ASSQPVAGAPKGTQY

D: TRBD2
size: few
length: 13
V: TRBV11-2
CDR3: ASSMGLAGGETQY

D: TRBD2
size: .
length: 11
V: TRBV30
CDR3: AWTSGLTDTQY

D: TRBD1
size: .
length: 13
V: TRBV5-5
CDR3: ASSSVTGGGFEQF

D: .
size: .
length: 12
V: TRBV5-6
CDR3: ASSLYRRNQPQH